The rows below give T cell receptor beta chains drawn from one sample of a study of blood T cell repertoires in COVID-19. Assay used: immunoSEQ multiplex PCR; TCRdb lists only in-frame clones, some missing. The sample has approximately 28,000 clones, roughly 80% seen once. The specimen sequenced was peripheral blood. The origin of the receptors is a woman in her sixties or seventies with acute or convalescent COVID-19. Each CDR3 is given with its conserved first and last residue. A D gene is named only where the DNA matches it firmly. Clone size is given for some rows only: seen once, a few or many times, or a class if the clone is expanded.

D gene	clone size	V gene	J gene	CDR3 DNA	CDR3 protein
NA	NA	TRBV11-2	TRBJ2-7	TGTGCCAGCGGGGCGAACTTTTTGGTCGAGCAGTACTTC	CASGANFLVEQYF
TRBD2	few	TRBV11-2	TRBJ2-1	TGTGCCAGCAGCTTTTTGGGACTAGCGGACAATGAGCAGTTCTTC	CASSFLGLADNEQFF
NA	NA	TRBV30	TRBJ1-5	TGTGCCTGGAGTGCGGACCAGGGGATCGGCAATCAGCCCCAGCATTTT	CAWSADQGIGNQPQHF
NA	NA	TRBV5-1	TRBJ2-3	TGCGCCAGCAGCCCGCGGGCAGGCACAGATACGCAGTATTTT	CASSPRAGTDTQYF
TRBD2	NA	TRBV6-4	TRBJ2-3	TGTGCCAGCAGTCCCGGGGGGGGAACAGATACGCAGTATTTT	CASSPGGGTDTQYF
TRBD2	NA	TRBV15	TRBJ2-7	TGTGCCACCAAGGGAGGACTAGCCTACGAGCAGTACTTC	CATKGGLAYEQYF
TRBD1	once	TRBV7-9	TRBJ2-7	TGTGCCAGCAGCTTTCAGGGACAGGGTTTTAACGAGCAGTACTTC	CASSFQGQGFNEQYF
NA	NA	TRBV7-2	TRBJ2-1	TGTGCCAGCAGCTTATCGTTGTTCTATGAGCAGTTCTTC	CASSLSLFYEQFF
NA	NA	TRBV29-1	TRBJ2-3	TGCAGCGTTGAAGACGCTGTTGGGCTTGATACGCAGTATTTT	CSVEDAVGLDTQYF
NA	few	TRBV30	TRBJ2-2	TGTGCCTGGAGTTATAAGGGGGCCGGGGAGCTGTTTTTT	CAWSYKGAGELFF
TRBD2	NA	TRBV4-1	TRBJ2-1	TGCGCCAGCAGCCGCCCCGTGGAGCGGGGGCCCTCTAATGAGCAGTTCTTC	CASSRPVERGPSNEQFF
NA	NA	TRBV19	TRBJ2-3	TGTGGTAGCTACGGCGGCGGTGGTACGCAGTATTTT	CGSYGGGGTQYF
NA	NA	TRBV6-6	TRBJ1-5	TGTGCCAGCAGGTCCAGGGAATTTGGCAATCAGCCCCAGCATTTT	CASRSREFGNQPQHF
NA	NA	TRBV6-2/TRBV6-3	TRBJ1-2	TGTGCCAGCAGTTACTCTGGGAGATTGGACTATGGCTACACCTTC	CASSYSGRLDYGYTF
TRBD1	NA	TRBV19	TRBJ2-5	TGTGCCAGTAGGGACCCGGGACAGGGGCGAGAGACCCAGTACTTC	CASRDPGQGRETQYF